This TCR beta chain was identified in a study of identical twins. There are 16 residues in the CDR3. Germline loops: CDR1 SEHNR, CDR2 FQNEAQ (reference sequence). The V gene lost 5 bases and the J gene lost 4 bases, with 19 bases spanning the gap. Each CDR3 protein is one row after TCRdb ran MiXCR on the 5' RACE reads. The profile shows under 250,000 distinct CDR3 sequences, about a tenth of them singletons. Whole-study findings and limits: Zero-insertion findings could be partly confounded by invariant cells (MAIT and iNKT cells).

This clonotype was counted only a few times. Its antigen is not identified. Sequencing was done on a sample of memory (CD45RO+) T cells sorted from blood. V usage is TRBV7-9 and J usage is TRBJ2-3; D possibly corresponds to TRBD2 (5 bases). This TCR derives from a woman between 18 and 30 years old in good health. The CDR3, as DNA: TGTGCCAGCAGCCTCCATATCAGACTATTATCAGATACGCAGTATTTT. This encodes CASSLHIRLLSDTQYF. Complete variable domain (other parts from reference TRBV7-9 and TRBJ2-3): DTGVSQNPRHKITKRGQNVTFRCDPISEHNRLYWYRQTLGQGPEFLTYFQNEAQLEKSRLLSDRFSAERPKGSFSTLEIQRTEQGDSAMYLCASSLHIRLLSDTQYFGPGTRLTVL.